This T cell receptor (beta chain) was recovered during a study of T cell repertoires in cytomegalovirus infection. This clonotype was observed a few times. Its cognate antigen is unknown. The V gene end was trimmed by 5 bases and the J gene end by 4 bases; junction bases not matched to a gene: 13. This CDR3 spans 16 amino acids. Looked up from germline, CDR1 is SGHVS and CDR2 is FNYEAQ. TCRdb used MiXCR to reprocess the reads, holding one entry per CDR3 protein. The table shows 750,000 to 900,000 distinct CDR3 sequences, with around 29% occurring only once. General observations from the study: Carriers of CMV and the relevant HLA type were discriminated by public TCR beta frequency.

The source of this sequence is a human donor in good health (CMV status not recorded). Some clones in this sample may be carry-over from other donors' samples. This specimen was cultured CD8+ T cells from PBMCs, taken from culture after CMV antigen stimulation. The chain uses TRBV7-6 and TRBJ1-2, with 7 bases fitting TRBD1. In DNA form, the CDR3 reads TGTGCCAGCAGCCCCAGGGGGGGGGGTGGAGGCTATGGCTACACCTTC. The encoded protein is CASSPRGGGGGYGYTF.